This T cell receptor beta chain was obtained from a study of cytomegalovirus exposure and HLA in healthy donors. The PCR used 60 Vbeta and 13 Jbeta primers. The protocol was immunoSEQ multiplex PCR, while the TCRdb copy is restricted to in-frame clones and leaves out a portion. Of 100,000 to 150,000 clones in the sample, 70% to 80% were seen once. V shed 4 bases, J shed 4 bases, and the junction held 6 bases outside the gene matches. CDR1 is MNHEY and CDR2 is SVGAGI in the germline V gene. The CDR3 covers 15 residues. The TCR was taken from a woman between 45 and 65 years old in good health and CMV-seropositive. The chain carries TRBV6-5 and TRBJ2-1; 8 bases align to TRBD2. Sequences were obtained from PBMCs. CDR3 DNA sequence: TGTGCCAGCAGTTTACTAGCGGAAACTTACAATGAGCAGTTCTTC. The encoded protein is CASSLLAETYNEQFF.